Presented here are 3 T cell receptor beta chains from one specimen sequenced in a study of response to subunit inactivated influenza vaccine. Using its own MiXCR run on the RT-PCR reads, TCRdb lists one record per CDR3 protein. The sample carries under 550,000 distinct CDR3 sequences, under 9% recorded once. Sequencing used PBMCs from blood, obtained less than 30 months after vaccination. These receptor sequences come from a man between 50 and 75 years old who received an inactivated influenza vaccine.

This clonotype was detected once. The chain uses TRBV20-1 and TRBJ2-5, with D perhaps matching TRBD1 or TRBD2 (5 bases each). The CDR3 is 14 amino acids. Germline loops: CDR1 DFQATT, CDR2 SNEGSKA (reference sequence). Trimming shortened V by 0 bases and J by 4 bases, and 12 bases separated the two germline ends. DNA of the CDR3: TGCAGTGCTAGAGAGGTATTGGGGGTAGAGACCCAGTACTTC. Its protein is CSAREVLGVETQYF.

This clonotype was detected only a few times. A read error may produce the germline difference seen at one junction end. This sequence joins TRBV12-3 or TRBV12-4 and TRBJ1-2; TRBD1 might be the D (6 bases). The CDR3 loop spans 15 amino acids. The CDR3 region has the DNA TGTGCCAGCAGTCTAGCCAGGGGCGCGCTCTATGGCTACACCTTC. It encodes CASSLARGALYGYTF.

This clonotype was picked up many times. The chain recombines TRBV6-1 with TRBJ1-2, with D unresolved. V dropped 3 bases and J dropped 8 bases, with 10 bases sitting between them. This CDR3 has 12 residues. The germline V gene encodes CDR1 MNHNS and CDR2 SASEGT. The CDR3 bases are TGTGCCAGCAGTGAGCAGGTTGGAGGCTACACCTTC. As protein: CASSEQVGGYTF.